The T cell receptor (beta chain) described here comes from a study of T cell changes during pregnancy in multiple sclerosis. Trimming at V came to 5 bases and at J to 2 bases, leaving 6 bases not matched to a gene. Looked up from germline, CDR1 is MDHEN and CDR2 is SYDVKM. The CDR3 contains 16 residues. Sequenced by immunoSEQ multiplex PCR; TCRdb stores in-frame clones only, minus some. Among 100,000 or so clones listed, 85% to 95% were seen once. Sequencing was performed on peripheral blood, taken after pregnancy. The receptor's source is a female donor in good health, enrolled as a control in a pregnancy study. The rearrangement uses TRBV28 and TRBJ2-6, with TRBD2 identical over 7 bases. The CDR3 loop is CASSPSGGAGANVLTF. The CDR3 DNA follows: TGTGCCAGCAGTCCTAGTGGGGGGGCTGGGGCCAACGTCCTGACTTTC.